This TCR beta chain appears in the sequencing data of a study of blood T cell repertoires in COVID-19. Study overall: The United States, Italy and Spain provided the acute and convalescent COVID-19 samples. The analysed material was cDNA or gDNA that came from T cells, B-cell-depleted T cells, or PBMCs.

Adults between roughly 18 and 95 years of age took part from under 25 US areas. Study processing details: The assay estimated nucleated cells by amplifying reference gene primers. Produced via immunoSEQ multiplex PCR; TCRdb's table is partial and in-frame only. That table furnishes V, J and clone size, whereas the DNA furnished D and trimming. This sample carries hundreds of thousands of clones, around 87% of them seen once, and the ten largest clones take roughly 1.6%. This CDR3 is 13 amino acids long. Germline lookup yields CDR1 SNHLY and CDR2 FYNNEI. V was pared by 7 bases and J by 7 bases, with 13 bases between.

The clonotype originates from a woman in her fifties or sixties who had recovered from COVID-19. The specimen sequenced was PBMCs or T cells enriched from blood (not recorded which). The chain recombines TRBV2 with TRBJ1-4; D ambiguous. CDR3 sequence (DNA): TGTGCCAGCATCGAGCGGGAAACTGAAAAACTGTTTTTT. Protein sequence: CASIERETEKLFF.